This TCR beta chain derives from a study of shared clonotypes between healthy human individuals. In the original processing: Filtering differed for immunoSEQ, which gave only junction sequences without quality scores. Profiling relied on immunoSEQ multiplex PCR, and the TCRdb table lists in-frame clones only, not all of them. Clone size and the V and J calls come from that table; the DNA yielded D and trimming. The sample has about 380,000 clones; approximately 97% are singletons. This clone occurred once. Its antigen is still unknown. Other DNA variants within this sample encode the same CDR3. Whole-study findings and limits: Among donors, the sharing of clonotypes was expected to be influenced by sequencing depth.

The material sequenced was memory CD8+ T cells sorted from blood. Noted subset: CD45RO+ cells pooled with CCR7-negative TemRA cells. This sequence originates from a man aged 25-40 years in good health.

The CDR3: CASSSNEQYF. DNA of the CDR3: TGTGCCAGCAGTTCCAACGAGCAGTACTTC. The gene calls are TRBV28 and TRBJ2-7; D uncertain. In germline, CDR1 is MDHEN, CDR2 SYDVKM. The CDR3 loop spans 10 amino acids. The V gene lost 4 bases and the J gene lost 5 bases, with 3 bases spanning the gap.